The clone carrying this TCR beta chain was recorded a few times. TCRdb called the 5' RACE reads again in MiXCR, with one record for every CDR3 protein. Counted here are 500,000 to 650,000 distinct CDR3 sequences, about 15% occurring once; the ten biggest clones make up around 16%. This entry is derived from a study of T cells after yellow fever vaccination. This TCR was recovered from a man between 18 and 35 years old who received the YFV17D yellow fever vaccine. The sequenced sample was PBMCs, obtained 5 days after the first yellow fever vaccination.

The CDR3 DNA follows: TGCAGCGCCGCGGGGGGGCGGCAGGGGGCGCAGGGCTACACCTTC. Translating gives CSAAGGRQGAQGYTF. The chain carries TRBV29-1 and TRBJ1-2; 8 nucleotides agree with TRBD1. V was clipped by 7 bases and J by 8 bases; unmatched bases: 18. Looked up from germline, CDR1 is SQVTM and CDR2 is ANQGSEA. The CDR3 length is 15 residues. Full variable domain (outside the CDR3, taken from reference TRBV29-1 and TRBJ1-2): SAVISQKPSRDICQRGTSLTIQCQVDSQVTMMFWYRQQPGQSLTLIATANQGSEATYESGFVIDKFPISRPNLTFSTLTVSNMSPEDSSIYLCSAAGGRQGAQGYTFGSGTRLTVV.